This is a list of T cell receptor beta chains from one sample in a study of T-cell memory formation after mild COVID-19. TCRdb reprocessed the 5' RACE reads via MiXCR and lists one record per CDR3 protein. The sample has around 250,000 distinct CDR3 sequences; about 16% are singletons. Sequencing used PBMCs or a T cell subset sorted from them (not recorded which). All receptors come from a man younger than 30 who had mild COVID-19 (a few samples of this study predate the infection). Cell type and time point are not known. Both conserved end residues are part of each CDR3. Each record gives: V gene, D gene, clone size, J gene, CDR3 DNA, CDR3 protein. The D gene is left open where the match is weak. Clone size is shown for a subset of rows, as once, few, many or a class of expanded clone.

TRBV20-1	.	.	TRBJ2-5	TGCAGGGTAGACAGCATGCAAGAGACCCAGTACTTC	CRVDSMQETQYF
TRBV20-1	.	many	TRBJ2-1	TGCAGTGCTAGGGACACGGTATCCTACAATGAGCAGTTCTTC	CSARDTVSYNEQFF
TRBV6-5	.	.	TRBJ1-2	TGTGCCAGCAGTACCTTTGGGGGAGGGAACTATGGCTACACCTTC	CASSTFGGGNYGYTF
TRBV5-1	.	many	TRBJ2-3	TGCGCCAGCAGCCGTGGGGGGAGCACAGATACGCAGTATTTT	CASSRGGSTDTQYF
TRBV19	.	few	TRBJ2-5	TGTGCCAGTAGTATCACAGGAGTGGAGACCCAGTACTTC	CASSITGVETQYF
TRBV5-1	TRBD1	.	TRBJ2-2	TGCGCCAGCAGCTCGGGACAGGGAGTCACCGGGGAGCTGTTTTTT	CASSSGQGVTGELFF
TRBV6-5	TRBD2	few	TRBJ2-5	TGTGCCAGCAGTTCGAGCGGGGGGCTCCAAGAGACCCAGTACTTC	CASSSSGGLQETQYF
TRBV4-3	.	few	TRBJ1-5	TGCGCCAGCAGCCTGGATGGGAGGCCAAATCAGCCCCAGCATTTT	CASSLDGRPNQPQHF
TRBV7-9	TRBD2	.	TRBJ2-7	TGTGCCAGCAGCAGGGGAGGGACCGAGCAGTACTTC	CASSRGGTEQYF
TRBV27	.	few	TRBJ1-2	TGTGCCAGCGCAAAACAGGGCGCCGTGGGGATGGGCTACACCTTC	CASAKQGAVGMGYTF
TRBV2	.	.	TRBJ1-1	TGTGCCAGCAGTGTCAGACCGGGGACCACTGAAGCTTTCTTT	CASSVRPGTTEAFF
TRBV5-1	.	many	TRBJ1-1	TGCGCCAGCAGCCTCAGGGGCACTGAAGCTTTCTTT	CASSLRGTEAFF
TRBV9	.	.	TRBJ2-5	TGTGCCAGCATCGTAGATTACGGGGTCGAGACCCAGTACTTC	CASIVDYGVETQYF
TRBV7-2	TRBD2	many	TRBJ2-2	TGTGCCAGCAGCCCGCGGGGGGGCCCCACCGGGGAGCTGTTTTTT	CASSPRGGPTGELFF
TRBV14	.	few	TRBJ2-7	TGTGCCAGCAGCCCCCGGAGCGGCAGAAACTCCTACGAGCAGTACTTC	CASSPRSGRNSYEQYF
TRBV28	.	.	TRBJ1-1	TGTGCCAGCAGACAGTTCCTCACTGAAGCTTTCTTT	CASRQFLTEAFF
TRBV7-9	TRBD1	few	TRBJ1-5	TGTGCCAGCAGCCAGGGGGTGGGTCAGCCCCAGCATTTT	CASSQGVGQPQHF
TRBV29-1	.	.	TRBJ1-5	TGCAGCGTTGATGTAGGGATCGGTCAGCCCCAGCATTTT	CSVDVGIGQPQHF
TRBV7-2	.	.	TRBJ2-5	TGTGCCAGCAGCTGGCTTAGGCGGAATGGAGAGACCCAGTACTTC	CASSWLRRNGETQYF
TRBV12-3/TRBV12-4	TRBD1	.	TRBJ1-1	TGTGCCAGCAGTAGCCCCGGGACAGACCGAGAAGCTTTCTTT	CASSSPGTDREAFF
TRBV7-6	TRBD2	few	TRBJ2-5	TGTGCCAGCAGCCCGGGACTAGCGGAGACCCAGTACTTC	CASSPGLAETQYF
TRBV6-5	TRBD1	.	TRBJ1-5	TGTGCCAGCAGAACAGGGGGGGATCAGCCCCAGCATTTT	CASRTGGDQPQHF
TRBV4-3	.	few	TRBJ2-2	TGCGCCAGCAGCCAAGCCCTGGGGGACACCGGGGAGCTGTTTTTT	CASSQALGDTGELFF
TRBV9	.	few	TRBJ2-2	TGTGCCAGCAGCGTAGTTTTCGCCGGGGAGCTGTTTTTT	CASSVVFAGELFF